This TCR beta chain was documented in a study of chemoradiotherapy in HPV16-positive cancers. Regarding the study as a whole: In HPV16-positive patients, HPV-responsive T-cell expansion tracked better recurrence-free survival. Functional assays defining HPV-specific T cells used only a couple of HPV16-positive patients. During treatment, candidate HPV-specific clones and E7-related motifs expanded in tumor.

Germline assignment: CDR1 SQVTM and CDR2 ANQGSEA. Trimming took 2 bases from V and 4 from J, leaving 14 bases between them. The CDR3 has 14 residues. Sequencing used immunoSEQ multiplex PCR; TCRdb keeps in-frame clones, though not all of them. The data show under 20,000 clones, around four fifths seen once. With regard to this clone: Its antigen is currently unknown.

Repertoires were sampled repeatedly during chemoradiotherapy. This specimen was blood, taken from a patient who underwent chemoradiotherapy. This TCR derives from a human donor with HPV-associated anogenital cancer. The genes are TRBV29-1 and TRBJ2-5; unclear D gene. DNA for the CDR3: TGCAGCGTTGAATCCGTCGGTTTCGTAGAGACCCAGTACTTC. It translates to CSVESVGFVETQYF.